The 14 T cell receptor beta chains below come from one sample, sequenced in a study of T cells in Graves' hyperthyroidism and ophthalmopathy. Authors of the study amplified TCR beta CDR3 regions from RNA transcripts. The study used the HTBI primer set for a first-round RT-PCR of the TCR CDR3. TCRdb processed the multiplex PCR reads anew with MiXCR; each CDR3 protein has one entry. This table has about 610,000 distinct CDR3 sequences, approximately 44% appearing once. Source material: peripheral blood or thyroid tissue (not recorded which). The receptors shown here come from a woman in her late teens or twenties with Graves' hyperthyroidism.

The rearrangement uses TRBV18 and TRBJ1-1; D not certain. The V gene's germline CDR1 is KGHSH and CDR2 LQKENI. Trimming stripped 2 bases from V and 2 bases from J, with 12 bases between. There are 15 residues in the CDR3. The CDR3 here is CASSPDLQRNTEAFF. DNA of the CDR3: TGTGCCAGCTCACCAGATCTTCAGAGAAACACTGAAGCTTTCTTT.

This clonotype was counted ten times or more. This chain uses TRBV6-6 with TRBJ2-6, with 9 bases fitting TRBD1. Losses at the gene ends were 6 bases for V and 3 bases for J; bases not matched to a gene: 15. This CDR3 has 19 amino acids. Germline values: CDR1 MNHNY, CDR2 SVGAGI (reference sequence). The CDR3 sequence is CASSPAPSQGAVGANVLTF. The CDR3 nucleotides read TGTGCCAGCAGCCCCGCCCCGTCACAGGGGGCTGTTGGGGCCAACGTCCTGACTTTC.

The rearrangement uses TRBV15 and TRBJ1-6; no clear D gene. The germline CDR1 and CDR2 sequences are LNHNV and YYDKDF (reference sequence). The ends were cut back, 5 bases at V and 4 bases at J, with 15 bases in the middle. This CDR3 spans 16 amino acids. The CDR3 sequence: CATSWSGDGYNSPLHF. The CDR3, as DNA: TGTGCCACCAGCTGGAGCGGCGACGGATATAATTCACCCCTCCACTTT.

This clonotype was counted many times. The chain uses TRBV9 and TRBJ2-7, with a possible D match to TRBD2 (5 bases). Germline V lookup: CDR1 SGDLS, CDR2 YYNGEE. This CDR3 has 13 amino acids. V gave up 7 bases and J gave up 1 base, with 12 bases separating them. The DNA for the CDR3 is TGTGCCAGCGCCAGGACGGGATCCTACGAGCAGTACTTC. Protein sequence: CASARTGSYEQYF.

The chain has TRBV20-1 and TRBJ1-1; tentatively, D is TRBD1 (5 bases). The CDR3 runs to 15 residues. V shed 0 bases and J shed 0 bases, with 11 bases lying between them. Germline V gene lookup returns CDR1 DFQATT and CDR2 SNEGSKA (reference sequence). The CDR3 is CSARDQEGLNTEAFF. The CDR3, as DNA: TGCAGTGCTAGAGATCAGGAGGGACTGAACACTGAAGCTTTCTTT.

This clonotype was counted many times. The CDR3 region has the DNA TGTGCCAGCAGCTCACTAGCGGGAGTAACGTACGAGCAGTACTTC. Translating gives CASSSLAGVTYEQYF. The rearrangement links TRBV7-9 to TRBJ2-7, with 11 positions matching TRBD2. CDR3 size: 15 residues. Germline loops: CDR1 SEHNR, CDR2 FQNEAQ (reference sequence). V dropped 4 bases and J dropped 4; count of bases not matched to a gene: 6.

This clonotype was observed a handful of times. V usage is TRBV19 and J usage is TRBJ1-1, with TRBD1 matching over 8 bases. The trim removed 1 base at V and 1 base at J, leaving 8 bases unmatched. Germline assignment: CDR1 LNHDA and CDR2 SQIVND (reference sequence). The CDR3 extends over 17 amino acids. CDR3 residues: CASSIGRPGGANTEAFF. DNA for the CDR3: TGTGCCAGTAGTATAGGGCGACCAGGGGGCGCGAACACTGAAGCTTTCTTT.

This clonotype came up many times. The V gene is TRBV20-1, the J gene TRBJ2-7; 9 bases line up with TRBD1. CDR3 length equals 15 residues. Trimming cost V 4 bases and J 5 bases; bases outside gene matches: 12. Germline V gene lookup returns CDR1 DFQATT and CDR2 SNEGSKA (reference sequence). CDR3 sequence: CSAIGVPGQGHEQYF. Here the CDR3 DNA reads TGCAGTGCTATAGGAGTTCCGGGACAGGGCCACGAGCAGTACTTC.

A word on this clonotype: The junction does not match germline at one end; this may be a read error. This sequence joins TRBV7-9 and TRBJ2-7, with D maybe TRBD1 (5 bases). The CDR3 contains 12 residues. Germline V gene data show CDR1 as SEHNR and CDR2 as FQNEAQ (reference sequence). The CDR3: CASSSDSNEQYF. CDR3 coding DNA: TGCGCCAGCAGCTCCGACAGCAACGAGCAGTACTTC.

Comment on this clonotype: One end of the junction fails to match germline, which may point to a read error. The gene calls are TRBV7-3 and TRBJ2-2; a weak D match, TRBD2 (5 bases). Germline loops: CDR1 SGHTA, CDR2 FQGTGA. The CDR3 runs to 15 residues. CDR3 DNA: TGTGCCAGCAGCTTAACGAGAGTGTCCACCGGGGAGCTGTACTTC. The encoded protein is CASSLTRVSTGELYF.

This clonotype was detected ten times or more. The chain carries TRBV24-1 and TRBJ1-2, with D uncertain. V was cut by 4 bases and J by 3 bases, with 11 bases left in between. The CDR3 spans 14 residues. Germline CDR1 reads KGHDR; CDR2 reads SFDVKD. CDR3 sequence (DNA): TGTGCCACCAGTGACTCTACACCTTACTATGGCTACACCTTC. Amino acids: CATSDSTPYYGYTF.

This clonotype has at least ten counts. The CDR3 loop reads CASSSQGMETQYF. The CDR3 bases are TGTGCCAGCAGTTCGCAAGGGATGGAGACCCAGTACTTC. The chain links TRBV27 to TRBJ2-5, with D uncertain. From germline, CDR1 is MNHEY and CDR2 SMNVEV (reference sequence). The length of the CDR3 is 13 residues. Trimming stripped 4 bases from V and 5 bases from J, with 11 bases between.

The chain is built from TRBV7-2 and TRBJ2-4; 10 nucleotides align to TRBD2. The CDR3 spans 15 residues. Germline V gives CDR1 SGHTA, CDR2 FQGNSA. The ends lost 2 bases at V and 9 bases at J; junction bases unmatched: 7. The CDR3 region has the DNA TGTGCCAGCAGCTTACCTAGCGGGAGTCGGGGCATTCAGTACTTC. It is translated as CASSLPSGSRGIQYF.

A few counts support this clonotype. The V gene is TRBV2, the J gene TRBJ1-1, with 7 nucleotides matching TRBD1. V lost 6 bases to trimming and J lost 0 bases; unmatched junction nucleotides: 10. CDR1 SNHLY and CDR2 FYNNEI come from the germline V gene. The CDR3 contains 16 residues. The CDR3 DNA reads TGTGCCAGCAGGTTTGGAGGGGGCCTCATGAACACTGAAGCTTTCTTT. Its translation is CASRFGGGLMNTEAFF.